What follows describes a single T cell receptor beta chain. Its antigen remains unidentified. No qualities accompany the bases; no much larger clone lies one base away. Each collaborating institution followed its own protocols to collect whole blood in K2EDTA tubes. For TCRbeta analysis, collaborators shipped samples as frozen whole blood, isolated PBMCs, or DNA extracted from either of those sample types. This record belongs to a study of blood T cell repertoires in COVID-19 (dated by TCRdb to about 2020). Looking at the study overall: Samples covering the acute and convalescent phases of COVID-19 were provided by collaborators in the United States, Italy and Spain. The prospective study material was composed of cDNA or gDNA derived from T cells, B-cell-depleted T cells, or PBMCs. Deeply sampled blood TCRbeta repertoires from subjects exposed to, actively infected with, or recovered from COVID-19 were included in the dataset. A freely available public database, intended as a resource for researchers studying the immune response to SARS-CoV-2, is where the repertoires were released. Samples came from the ongoing ImmuneRACE study (first 160 participants) plus 1,254 subjects from 6 global collaborators. The sample metadata nearly always contained a de-identified subject ID, COVID-19 status, age in years and sex. Where available, HLA class I and class II types were taken from metadata supplied by the sample provider and were not determined by assay-based typing. Beyond this particular receptor, the publication reports: How much clinical and demographic metadata was included differed by source and by participant, and the metadata was provided uncurated.

The immunoSEQ Assay, a bias-controlled multiplex PCR, was used to amplify TCRbeta CDR3 regions from genomic DNA. In the original analysis: Within the assay, amplification of reference gene primers was used to estimate how many nucleated cells each sample contained. To quantify the absolute abundance of each unique TCRbeta CDR3 rearrangement, sequence reads were collapsed and filtered. For each sample, productive Simpson clonality was calculated as the square root of Simpson's diversity index across productive rearrangements. TCRdb provides this immuneACCESS table in a form limited to in-frame rearrangements. Some clones are lacking; in checked studies, under half of them reflect an unresolved V gene, and why the rest are absent is not known. Clonal size and the V and J genes are those of that table, whereas D and trimming came from the DNA. Within this sample are approximately 47,000 clones, with 86% of them counted one time only. In total, the top ten clones hold 2% to 2.5% of the sample.

The germline V gene (reference sequence) gives CDR1 as LGHDT and CDR2 as YNNKEL. Measured from the cysteine to the phenylalanine, the CDR3 is 20 residues long. Only the CDR3 part of the read is kept: 60 bases, read in frame from the first base. V ends up 2 bases short and J 8 bases short, with an unmatched junction base count of 21. Material: peripheral blood. The source is a woman aged 55-70 years with acute or convalescent COVID-19. The rearrangement combines TRBV3-1 (or the pseudogene TRBV3-2) with TRBJ1-4, and 9 junction bases match TRBD1. This receptor carries the CDR3 CASSQWGMTVNPDRGEKLFF. The DNA reads TGTGCCAGCAGCCAATGGGGCATGACTGTGAATCCGGACAGGGGCGAAAAACTGTTTTTT.